This TCR beta chain was captured by sequencing in a study of human T cells and chemical hapten exposure. One entry per CDR3 protein, called by TCRdb with MiXCR from the RACE reads. The table shows 200,000 to 300,000 distinct CDR3 sequences, with 8.6% occurring only once. At least ten counts were recorded for this clonotype. Time point defined: pre-sensitization, week 0. The treatment was: therapeutic diphenylcyclopropenone sensitization with weekly scalp DPC. V dropped 7 bases and J dropped 1 base, with 18 bases sitting between them. The CDR3 contains 16 residues. CDR1 and CDR2 (germline): KGHDR, SFDVKD.

This specimen was whole blood, taken in connection with sensitization to the hapten diphenylcyclopropenone (DPC). The source is a middle-aged woman with alopecia areata. Some clones in this sample may be carry-over from other donors' samples. This chain links TRBV24-1 with TRBJ1-2; D possibly corresponds to TRBD1 (5 bases). This CDR3 is CATSNQPGRNNYGYTF. The CDR3, as DNA: TGTGCCACCAGCAACCAACCGGGACGGAATAACTATGGCTACACCTTC.